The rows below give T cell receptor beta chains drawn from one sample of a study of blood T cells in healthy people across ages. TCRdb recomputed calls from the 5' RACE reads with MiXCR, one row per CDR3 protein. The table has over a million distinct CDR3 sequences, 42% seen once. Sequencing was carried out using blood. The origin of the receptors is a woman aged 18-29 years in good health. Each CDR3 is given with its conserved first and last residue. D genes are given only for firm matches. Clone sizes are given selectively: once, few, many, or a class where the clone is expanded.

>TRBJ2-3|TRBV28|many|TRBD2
TGTGCCAGCAGTTTCGGGCGGGGGGTCACAGATACGCAGTATTTT
CASSFGRGVTDTQYF
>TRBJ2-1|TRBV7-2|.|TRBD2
TGTGCCAGCAGGGGAGCGGGAGGGCCCAATGAGCAGTTCTTC
CASRGAGGPNEQFF
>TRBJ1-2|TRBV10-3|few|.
TGTGCCACCAGTACAGAAAACTATGGCTACACCTTC
CATSTENYGYTF
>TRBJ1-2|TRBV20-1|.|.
TGCAGTGCTAGAGAGTGGGCGTTTGATGGCTACACCTTC
CSAREWAFDGYTF
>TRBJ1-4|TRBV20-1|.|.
TGCAGTGCTAGAGTGTTAGCCCCTGCAACTAATGAAAAACTGTTTTTT
CSARVLAPATNEKLFF
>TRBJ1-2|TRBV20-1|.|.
TGCAGTGCTAGAAGGGGACACAACTATGGCTACACCTTC
CSARRGHNYGYTF
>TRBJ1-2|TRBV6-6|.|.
TGTGCCAGCAGTTATTTGGGGGACCCCACTAACTATGGCTACACCTTC
CASSYLGDPTNYGYTF
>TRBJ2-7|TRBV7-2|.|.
TGTGCCAGCAGCTTAGAATGGGAGCCGAGCGAGCAGTACTTC
CASSLEWEPSEQYF
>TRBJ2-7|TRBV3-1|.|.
TGTGCCAGCAGCCAAAATGGGGGTGGAGGGTACGAGCAGTACTTC
CASSQNGGGGYEQYF
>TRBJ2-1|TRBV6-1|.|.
TGTGCCAGCAGCCCACCTCCGGGGGCATACAATGAGCAGTTCTTC
CASSPPPGAYNEQFF
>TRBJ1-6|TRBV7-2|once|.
TGTGCCAGCAGGTCAAGGGGGGAGGCTACAAGGCCCCTCCACTTT
CASRSRGEATRPLHF
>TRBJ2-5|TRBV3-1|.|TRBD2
TGTGCCAGCAGCCAAACTAGCGGGGAACGGGAGACCCAGTACTTC
CASSQTSGERETQYF
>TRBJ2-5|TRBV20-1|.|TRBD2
TGCAGTGCTAGTCCACTAGCGGGAAACCAAGAGACCCAGTACTTC
CSASPLAGNQETQYF
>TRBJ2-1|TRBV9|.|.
TGTGCCAGCAGCTTCAGAGTTTACAATGAGCAGTTCTTC
CASSFRVYNEQFF
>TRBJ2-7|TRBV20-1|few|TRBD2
TGCAGTGTTAAAGTCCCGGATGGGGGAGGGTACGAGCAGTACTTC
CSVKVPDGGGYEQYF
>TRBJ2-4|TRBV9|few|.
TGTGCCAGCAGCCTAACCCCTCTGGGGGAAAACATTCAGTACTTC
CASSLTPLGENIQYF
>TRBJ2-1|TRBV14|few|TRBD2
TGTGCCAGCAGCCATGCTAGCGGGAGGGCCAGATCCTACAATGAGCAGTTCTTC
CASSHASGRARSYNEQFF
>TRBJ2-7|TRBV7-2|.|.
TGTGCCAGCAGACAAGGTAGCGGTGTCTCCTACAATGAGCAGTACTTC
CASRQGSGVSYNEQYF
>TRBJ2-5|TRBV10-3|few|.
TGTGCCATCAGCACGACAGGCCAAGAGACCCAGTACTTC
CAISTTGQETQYF
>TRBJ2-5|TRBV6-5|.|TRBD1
TGTGCCAGCAGGAAGACAGGGAATTATTACAATGAGCAGTACTTC
CASRKTGNYYNEQYF
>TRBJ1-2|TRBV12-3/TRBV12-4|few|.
TGTGCCAGCAGTTCAGGGGCGGGAGGCTACACCTTC
CASSSGAGGYTF
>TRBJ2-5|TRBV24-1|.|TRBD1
TGTGCCACCAGTGAAAGACAGGGCCAGCAGTACTTC
CATSERQGQQYF
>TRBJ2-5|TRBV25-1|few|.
TGTGCCAGCAGTGAATATAGGCAAGGCAAAGAGACCCAGTACTTC
CASSEYRQGKETQYF
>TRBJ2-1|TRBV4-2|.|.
TGTGCCAGCAGCCAAGATTTACAGACTGAGCAGTTCTTC
CASSQDLQTEQFF
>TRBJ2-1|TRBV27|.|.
TGTGCCAGCGGGAAGACTAGCTCCTACAATGAGCAGTTCTTC
CASGKTSSYNEQFF
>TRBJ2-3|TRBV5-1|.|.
TGCGCCAGCAACTCGGACAACCTAGCGTGTGCGCAGTATTTT
CASNSDNLACAQYF
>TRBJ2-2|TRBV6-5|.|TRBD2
TGTGCCAGCCGAGGAGCGGGAATCCGCACCGGGGAGCTGTTTTTT
CASRGAGIRTGELFF
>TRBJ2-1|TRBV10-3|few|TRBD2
TGTGCCCTACGGACTAGCGGGGGGAGTGAGCAGTTCTTC
CALRTSGGSEQFF
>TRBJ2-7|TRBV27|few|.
TGTGCCAGCAGTTTATCAGCGATAACCTACGAGCAGTACTTC
CASSLSAITYEQYF
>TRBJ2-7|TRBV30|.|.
TGTGCCTGGAGCGTTAATTTTGGATATGAGCAGTACTTC
CAWSVNFGYEQYF
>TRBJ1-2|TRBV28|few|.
TGTGCCAGCAGTCCATACAGCCACTATGGCTACACCTTC
CASSPYSHYGYTF
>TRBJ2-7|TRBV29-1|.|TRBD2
TGCAGCGTTGGGGTATTTCGGGCGGGAGACTTCTACGAGCAGTACTTC
CSVGVFRAGDFYEQYF
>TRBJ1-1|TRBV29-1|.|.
TGCAGCGTTGTGGGTTGGGTGAGTGGGAACACTGAAGCTTTCTTT
CSVVGWVSGNTEAFF
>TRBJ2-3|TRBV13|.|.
TGTGCCAGCAGCACCTCGTCCGACGCAGATACGCAGTATTTT
CASSTSSDADTQYF
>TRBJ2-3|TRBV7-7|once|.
TGTGCCATCTCGAGTGGGGGCGGCGCAGATACGCAGTATTTT
CAISSGGGADTQYF
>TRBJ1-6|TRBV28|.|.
TGTGCCAGCAGTGTGTCTGGCCCGAATTCACCCCTCCACTTT
CASSVSGPNSPLHF
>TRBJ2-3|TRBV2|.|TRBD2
TGTGCCAGCAGTCCCGCGGGGGATTACACAGATACGCAGTATTTT
CASSPAGDYTDTQYF
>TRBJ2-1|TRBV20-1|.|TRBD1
TGCAGTGCTAGAGAGGCAGGGGGCAGCGATGAGCAGTTCTTC
CSAREAGGSDEQFF
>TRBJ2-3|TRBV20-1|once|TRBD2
TGCAGTGCTAGAGGTGAAGGAGCGGGACGCACAGATACGCAGTATTTT
CSARGEGAGRTDTQYF
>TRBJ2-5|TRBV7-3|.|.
TGTGCCAGCAGCTTAGGTCCACTTAAAGAGACCCAGTACTTC
CASSLGPLKETQYF
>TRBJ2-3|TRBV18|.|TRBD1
TGTGCCAGCTCACCACCGAACAGGGGGAGCACAGATACGCAGTATTTT
CASSPPNRGSTDTQYF
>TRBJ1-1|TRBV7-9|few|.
TGTGCCAGCAGCTCCCATCGGACTTCGAACACTGAAGCTTTCTTT
CASSSHRTSNTEAFF
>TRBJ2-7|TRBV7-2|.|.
TGTGCCAGCAGCCTTAGCCGGGTAGCTAACTACGAGCAGTACTTC
CASSLSRVANYEQYF
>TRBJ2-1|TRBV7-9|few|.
TGTGCCAGCAGCGGATTCGGGCTTAGTGAGCAGTTCTTC
CASSGFGLSEQFF
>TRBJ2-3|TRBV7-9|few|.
TGTGCCAGCACCCTTACCCTTGAAGAGGGGGATACGCAGTATTTT
CASTLTLEEGDTQYF
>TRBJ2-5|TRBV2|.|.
TGTGCCAGCAGAGGAGGGGGCGGTGAGACCCAGTACTTC
CASRGGGGETQYF
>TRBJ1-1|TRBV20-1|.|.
TGCAGTGCCGTTAACCCGGGACGGTCGAACACTGAAGCTTTCTTT
CSAVNPGRSNTEAFF
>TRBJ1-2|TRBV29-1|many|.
TGCAGCGTTAAAGACGGGGGTGGCTACACCTTC
CSVKDGGGYTF
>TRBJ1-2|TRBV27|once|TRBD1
TGTGCCAGCAGTCCGTGGACAGGGTTTAACTATGGCTACACCTTC
CASSPWTGFNYGYTF
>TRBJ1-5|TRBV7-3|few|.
TGTGCCAGCAGCCCTGCCCCCGGGGATCAGCCCCAGCATTTT
CASSPAPGDQPQHF
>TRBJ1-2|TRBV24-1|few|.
TGTGCCACCAGTGGCCAAGCGGGCAGGGGCGACTATGGCTACACCTTC
CATSGQAGRGDYGYTF
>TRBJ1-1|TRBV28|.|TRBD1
TGTGCCAGCAGTTTAGGTTATACAGGGGATCCGAACACTGAAGCTTTCTTT
CASSLGYTGDPNTEAFF